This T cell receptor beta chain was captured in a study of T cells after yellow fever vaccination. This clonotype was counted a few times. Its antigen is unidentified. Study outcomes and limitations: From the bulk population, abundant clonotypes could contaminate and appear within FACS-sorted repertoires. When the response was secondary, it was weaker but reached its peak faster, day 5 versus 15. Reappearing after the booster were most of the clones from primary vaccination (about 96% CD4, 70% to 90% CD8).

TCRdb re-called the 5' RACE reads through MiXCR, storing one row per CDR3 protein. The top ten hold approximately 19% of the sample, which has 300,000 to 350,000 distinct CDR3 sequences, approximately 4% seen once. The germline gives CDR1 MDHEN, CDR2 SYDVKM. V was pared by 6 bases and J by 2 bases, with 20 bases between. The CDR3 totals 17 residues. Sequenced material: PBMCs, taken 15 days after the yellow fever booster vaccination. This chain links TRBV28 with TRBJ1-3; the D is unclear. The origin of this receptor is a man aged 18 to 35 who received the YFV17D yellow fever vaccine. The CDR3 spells CASRKPGFANPGNTIYF. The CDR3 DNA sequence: TGTGCCAGCAGAAAGCCGGGCTTCGCGAACCCTGGAAACACCATATATTTT.